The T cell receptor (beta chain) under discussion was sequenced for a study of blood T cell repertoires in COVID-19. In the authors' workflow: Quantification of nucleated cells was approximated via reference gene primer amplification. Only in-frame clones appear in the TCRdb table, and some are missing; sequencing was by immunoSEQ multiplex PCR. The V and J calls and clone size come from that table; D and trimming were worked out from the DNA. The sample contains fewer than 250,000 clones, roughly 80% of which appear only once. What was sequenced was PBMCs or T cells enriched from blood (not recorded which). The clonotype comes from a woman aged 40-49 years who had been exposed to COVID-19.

The CDR3 nucleotides read TGTGCCAGCAGCCAAAGGATCGGGGGGGAGACCCAGTACTTC. This encodes CASSQRIGGETQYF. The chain joins TRBV3-1 (or the pseudogene TRBV3-2) to TRBJ2-5; 7 positions match TRBD2. In germline, CDR1 is LGHDT, CDR2 YNNKEL (reference sequence). Trimming removed 2 bases from V and 5 bases from J; junction bases left unmatched: 5. The CDR3 has 14 residues.